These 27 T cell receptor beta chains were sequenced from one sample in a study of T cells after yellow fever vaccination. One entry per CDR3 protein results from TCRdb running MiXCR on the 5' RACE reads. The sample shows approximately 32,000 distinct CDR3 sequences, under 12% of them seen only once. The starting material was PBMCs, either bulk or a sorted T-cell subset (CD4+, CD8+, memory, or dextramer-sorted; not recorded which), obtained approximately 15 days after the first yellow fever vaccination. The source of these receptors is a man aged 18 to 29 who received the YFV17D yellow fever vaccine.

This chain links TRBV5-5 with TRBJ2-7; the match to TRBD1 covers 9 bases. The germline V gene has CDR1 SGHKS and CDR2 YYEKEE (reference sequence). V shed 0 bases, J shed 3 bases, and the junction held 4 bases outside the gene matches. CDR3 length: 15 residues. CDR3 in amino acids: CASSLGGTGIYEQYV. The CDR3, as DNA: TGTGCCAGCAGCTTGGGTGGGACAGGGATCTACGAGCAGTACGTC.

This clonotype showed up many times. The CDR3 reads CASTNGGEQYV. DNA of the CDR3: TGTGCCAGCACCAACGGGGGGGAACAGTACGTC. The V call is TRBV2, the J call TRBJ2-7; 8 bases fit TRBD2. Germline-derived CDR1 and CDR2 are SNHLY and FYNNEI. Unmatched junction bases numbered 6, after V lost 7 bases and J lost 10 bases. This CDR3 has 11 amino acids.

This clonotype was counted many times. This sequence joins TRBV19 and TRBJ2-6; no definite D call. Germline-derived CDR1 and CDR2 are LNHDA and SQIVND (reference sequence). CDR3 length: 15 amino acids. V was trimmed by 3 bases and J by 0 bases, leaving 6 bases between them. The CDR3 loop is CASSMLISGANVLTF. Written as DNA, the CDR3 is TGTGCCAGTAGTATGTTAATCTCTGGGGCCAACGTCCTGACTTTC.

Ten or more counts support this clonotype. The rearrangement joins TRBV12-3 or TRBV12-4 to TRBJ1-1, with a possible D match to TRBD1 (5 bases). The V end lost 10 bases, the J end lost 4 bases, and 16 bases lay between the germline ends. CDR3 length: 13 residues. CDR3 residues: CATAGGYGTEAFF. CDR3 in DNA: TGTGCCACCGCGGGGGGGTACGGCACTGAAGCTTTCTTT.

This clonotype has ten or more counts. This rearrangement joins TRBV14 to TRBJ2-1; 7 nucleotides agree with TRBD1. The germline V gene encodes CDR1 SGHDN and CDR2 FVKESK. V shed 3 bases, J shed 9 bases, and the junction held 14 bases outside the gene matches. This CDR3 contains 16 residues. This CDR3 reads CASSHLGRGIGSEQFF. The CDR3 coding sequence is TGTGCCAGCAGCCATTTAGGCAGGGGGATCGGATCTGAGCAGTTCTTC.

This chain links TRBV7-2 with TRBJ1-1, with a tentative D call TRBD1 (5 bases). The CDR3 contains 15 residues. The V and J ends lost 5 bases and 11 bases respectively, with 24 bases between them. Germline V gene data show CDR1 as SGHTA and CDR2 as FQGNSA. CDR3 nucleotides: TGTGCCAGCAGCCCAGGGAGGCAGGGTAGGGTGAGTGCTTTCTTT. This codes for CASSPGRQGRVSAFF.

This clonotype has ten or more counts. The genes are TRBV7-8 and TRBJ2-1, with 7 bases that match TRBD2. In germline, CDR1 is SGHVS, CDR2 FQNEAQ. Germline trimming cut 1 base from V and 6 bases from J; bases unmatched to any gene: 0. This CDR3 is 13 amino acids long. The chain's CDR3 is CASSLGTSNEQFF. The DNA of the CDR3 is TGTGCCAGCAGCTTAGGGACTAGCAATGAGCAGTTCTTC.

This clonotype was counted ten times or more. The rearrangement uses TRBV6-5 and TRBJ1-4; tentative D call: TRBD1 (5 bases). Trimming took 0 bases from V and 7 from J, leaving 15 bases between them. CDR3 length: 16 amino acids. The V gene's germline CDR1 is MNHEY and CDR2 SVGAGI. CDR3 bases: TGTGCCAGCAGTTACTCGAGAGGGGTCGGGGGTGAAAAACTGTTTTTT. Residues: CASSYSRGVGGEKLFF.

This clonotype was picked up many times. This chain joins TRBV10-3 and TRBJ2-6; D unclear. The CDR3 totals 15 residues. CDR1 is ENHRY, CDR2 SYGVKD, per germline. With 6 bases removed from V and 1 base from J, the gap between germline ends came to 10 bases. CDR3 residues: CAIRQQTSGANVLTF. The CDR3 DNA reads TGTGCCATCAGACAACAGACTTCTGGGGCCAACGTCCTGACTTTC.

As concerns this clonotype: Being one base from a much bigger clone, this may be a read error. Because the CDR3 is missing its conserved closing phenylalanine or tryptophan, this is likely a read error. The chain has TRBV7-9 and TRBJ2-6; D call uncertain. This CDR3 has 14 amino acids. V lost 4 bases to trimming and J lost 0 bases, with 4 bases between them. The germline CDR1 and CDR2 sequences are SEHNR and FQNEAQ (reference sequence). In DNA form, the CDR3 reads TGTGCCAGCAGCTCGTACTCTGGGGCCAACGTCCTGACTTTA. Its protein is CASSSYSGANVLTL.

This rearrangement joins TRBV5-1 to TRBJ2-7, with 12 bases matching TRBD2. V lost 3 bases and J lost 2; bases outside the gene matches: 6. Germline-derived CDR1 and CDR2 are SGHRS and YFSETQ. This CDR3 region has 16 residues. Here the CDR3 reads CASSWTLAGGAYEQYF. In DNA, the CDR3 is TGCGCCAGCAGCTGGACGCTAGCGGGGGGGGCCTACGAGCAGTACTTC. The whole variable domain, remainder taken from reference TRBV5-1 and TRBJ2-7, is KAGVTQTPRYLIKTRGQQVTLSCSPISGHRSVSWYQQTPGQGLQFLFEYFSETQRNKGNFPGRFSGRQFSNSRSEMNVSTLELGDSALYLCASSWTLAGGAYEQYFGPGTRLTVT.

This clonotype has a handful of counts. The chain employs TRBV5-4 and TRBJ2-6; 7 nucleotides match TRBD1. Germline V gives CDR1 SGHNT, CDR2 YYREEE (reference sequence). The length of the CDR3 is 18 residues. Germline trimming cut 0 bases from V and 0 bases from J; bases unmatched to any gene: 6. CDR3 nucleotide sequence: TGTGCCAGCAGCTTGGATGGACAGGCGGGCTCTGGGGCCAACGTCCTGACTTTC. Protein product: CASSLDGQAGSGANVLTF.

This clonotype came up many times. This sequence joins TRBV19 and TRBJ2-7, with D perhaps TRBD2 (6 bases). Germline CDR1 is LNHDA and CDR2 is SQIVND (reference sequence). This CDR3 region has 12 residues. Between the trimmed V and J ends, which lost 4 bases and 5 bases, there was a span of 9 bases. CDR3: CASSTGRNEQYF. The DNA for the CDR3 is TGTGCCAGTAGTACAGGGAGGAACGAGCAGTACTTC. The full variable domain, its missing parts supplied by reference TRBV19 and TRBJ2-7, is DGGITQSPKYLFRKEGQNVTLSCEQNLNHDAMYWYRQDPGQGLRLIYYSQIVNDFQKGDIAEGYSVSREKKESFPLTVTSAQKNPTAFYLCASSTGRNEQYFGPGTRLTVT.

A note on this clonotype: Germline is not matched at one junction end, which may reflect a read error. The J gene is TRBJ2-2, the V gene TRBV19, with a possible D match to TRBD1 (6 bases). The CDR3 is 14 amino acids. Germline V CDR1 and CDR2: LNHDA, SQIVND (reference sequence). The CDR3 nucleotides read TGTGCCAGTAAGGGACATGGGGACACCTGGGAGCTGTTTTTT. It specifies CASKGHGDTWELFF.

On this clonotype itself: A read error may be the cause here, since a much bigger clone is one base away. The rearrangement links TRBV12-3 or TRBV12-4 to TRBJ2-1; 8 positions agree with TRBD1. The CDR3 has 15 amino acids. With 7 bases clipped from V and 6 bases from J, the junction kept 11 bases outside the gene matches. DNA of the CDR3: TGTGCCAGCATCGCGCGATGGACAGGGCTCAATGAGCAGTTCTTC. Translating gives CASIARWTGLNEQFF.

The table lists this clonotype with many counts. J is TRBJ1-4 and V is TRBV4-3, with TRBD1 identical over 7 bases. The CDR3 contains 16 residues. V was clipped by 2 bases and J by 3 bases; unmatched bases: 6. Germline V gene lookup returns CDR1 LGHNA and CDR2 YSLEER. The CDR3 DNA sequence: TGCGCCAGCAGCCAAAATGACAGGGCGGCTAATGAAAAACTGTTTTTT. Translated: CASSQNDRAANEKLFF.

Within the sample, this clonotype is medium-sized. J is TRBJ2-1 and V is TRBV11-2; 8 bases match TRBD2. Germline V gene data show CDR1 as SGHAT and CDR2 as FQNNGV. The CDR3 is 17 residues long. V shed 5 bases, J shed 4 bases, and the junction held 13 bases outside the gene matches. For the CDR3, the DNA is TGTGCCAGCAGCCCCGGGAGGGGCGTCCAGCGGTACAATGAGCAGTTCTTC. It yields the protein CASSPGRGVQRYNEQFF.

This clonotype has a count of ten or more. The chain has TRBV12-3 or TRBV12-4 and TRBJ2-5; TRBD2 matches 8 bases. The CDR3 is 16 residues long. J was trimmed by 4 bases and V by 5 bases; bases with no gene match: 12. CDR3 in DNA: TGTGCCAGCAGTGCTTCGGGGCGGGGGGCCGGAGAGACCCAGTACTTC. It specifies CASSASGRGAGETQYF.

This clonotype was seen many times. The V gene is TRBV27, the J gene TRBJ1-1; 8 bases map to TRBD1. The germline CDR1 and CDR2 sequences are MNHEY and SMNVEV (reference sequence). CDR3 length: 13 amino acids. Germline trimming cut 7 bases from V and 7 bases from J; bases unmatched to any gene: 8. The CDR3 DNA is TGTGCCAGCACCACTTGGGGGACAGGTGAAGCTTTCTTT. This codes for CASTTWGTGEAFF.

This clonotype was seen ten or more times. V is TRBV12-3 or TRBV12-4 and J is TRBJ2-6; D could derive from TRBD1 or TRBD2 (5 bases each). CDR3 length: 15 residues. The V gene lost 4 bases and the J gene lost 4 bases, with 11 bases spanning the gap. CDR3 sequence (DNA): TGTGCCAGCAGTTCGAGGGGTTCAGGGGCCAACGTCCTGACTTTC. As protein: CASSSRGSGANVLTF.

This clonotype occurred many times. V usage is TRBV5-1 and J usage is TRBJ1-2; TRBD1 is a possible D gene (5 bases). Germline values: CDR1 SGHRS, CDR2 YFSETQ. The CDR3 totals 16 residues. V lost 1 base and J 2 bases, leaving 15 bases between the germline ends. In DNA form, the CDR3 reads TGCGCCAGCAGCTTGACAGGAGGACTTATAAACTATGGCTACACCTTC. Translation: CASSLTGGLINYGYTF.

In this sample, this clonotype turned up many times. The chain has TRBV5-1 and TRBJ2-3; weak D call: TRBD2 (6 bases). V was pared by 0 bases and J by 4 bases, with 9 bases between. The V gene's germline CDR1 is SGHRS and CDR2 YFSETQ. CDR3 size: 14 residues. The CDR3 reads CASSLAPGADTQYF. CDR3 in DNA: TGCGCCAGCAGCTTGGCTCCGGGAGCAGATACGCAGTATTTT.

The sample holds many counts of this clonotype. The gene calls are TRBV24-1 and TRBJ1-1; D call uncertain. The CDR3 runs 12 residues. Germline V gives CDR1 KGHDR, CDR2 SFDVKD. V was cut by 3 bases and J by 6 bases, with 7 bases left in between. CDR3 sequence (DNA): TGTGCCACCAGTGATGGGGTGGCTGAAGCTTTCTTT. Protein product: CATSDGVAEAFF.

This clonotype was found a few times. CDR3: CASSPTSGVNTGELFF. CDR3 sequence (DNA): TGTGCCAGCAGTCCCACCTCCGGGGTGAACACCGGGGAGCTGTTTTTT. The J gene is TRBJ2-2, the V gene TRBV28; maybe TRBD2 (5 bases). The CDR3 runs 16 residues. The germline V and J ends were trimmed by 5 bases and 1 base, with 14 bases remaining between them. CDR1 and CDR2 from the germline V gene are MDHEN and SYDVKM. The full variable domain, completed using reference TRBV28 and TRBJ2-2, is DVKVTQSSRYLVKRTGEKVFLECVQDMDHENMFWYRQDPGLGLRLIYFSYDVKMKEKGDIPEGYSVSREKKERFSLILESASTNQTSMYLCASSPTSGVNTGELFFGEGSRLTVL.

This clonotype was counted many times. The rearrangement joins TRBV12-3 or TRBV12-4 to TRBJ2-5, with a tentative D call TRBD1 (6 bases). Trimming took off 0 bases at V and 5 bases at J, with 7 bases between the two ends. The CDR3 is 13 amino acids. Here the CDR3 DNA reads TGTGCCAGCAGTTTAGCGGGGGCGGAGACCCAGTACTTC. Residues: CASSLAGAETQYF.

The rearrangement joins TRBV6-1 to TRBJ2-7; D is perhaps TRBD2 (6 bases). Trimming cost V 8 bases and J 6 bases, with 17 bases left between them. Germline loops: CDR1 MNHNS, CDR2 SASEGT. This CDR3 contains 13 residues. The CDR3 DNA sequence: TGTGCCAGCCGGCGGGACTCGAGTCCCGAGCAGTACTTC. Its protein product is CASRRDSSPEQYF.

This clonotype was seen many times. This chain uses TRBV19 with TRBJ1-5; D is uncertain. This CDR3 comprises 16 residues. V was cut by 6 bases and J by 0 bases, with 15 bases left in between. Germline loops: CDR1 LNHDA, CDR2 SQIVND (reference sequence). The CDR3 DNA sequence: TGTGCCAGTAGACAAAGGTCGTTAGATAGCAATCAGCCCCAGCATTTT. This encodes CASRQRSLDSNQPQHF.